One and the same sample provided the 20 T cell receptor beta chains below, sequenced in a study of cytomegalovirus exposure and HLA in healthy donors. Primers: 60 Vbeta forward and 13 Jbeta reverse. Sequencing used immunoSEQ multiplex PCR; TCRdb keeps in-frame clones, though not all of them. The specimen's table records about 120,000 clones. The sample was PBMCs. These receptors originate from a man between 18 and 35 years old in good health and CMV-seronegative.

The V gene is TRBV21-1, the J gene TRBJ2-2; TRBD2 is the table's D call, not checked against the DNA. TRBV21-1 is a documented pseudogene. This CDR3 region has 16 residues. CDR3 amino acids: CASSKRDPKDTGELFF. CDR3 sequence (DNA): TGTGCCAGCAGCAAGCGGGACCCAAAGGACACCGGGGAGCTGTTTTTT.

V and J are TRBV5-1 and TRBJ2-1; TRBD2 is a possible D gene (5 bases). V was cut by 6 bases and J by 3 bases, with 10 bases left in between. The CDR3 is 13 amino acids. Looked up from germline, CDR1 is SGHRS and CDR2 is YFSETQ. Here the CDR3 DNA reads TGCGCCAGCACGGTGGGGAGCTACAATGAGCAGTTCTTC. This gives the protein CASTVGSYNEQFF.

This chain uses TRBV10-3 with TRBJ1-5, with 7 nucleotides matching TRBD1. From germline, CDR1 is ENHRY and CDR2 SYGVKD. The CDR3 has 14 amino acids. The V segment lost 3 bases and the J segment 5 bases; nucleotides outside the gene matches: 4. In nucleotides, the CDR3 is TGTGCCATCAGTGAAAGGGACAGTTATCAGCCCCAGCATTTT. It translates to CAISERDSYQPQHF.

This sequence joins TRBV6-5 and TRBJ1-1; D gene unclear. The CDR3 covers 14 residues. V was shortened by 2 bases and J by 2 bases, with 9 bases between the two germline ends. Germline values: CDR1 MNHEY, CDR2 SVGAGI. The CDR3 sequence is CASSYGQPNTEAFF. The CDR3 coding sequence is TGTGCCAGCAGTTACGGGCAGCCCAACACTGAAGCTTTCTTT.

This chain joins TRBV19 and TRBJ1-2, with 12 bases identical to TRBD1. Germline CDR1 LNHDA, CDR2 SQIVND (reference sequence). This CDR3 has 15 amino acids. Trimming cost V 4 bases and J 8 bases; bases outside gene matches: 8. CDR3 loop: CASSSTGQGAGGYTF. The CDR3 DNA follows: TGTGCCAGTAGTAGCACGGGACAGGGGGCCGGGGGCTACACCTTC.

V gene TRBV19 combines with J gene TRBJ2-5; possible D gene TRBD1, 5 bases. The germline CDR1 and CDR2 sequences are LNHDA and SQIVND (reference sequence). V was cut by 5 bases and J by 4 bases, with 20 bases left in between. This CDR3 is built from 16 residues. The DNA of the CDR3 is TGTGCCAGTAGTGCCCGGACCAGACAGCTATCAGAGACCCAGTACTTC. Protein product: CASSARTRQLSETQYF.

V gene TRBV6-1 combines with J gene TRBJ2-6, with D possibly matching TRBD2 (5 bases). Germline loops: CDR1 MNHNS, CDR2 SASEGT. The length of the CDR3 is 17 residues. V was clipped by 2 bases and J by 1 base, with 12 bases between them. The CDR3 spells CASSERFEGSGANVLTF. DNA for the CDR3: TGTGCCAGCAGTGAACGCTTTGAGGGATCTGGGGCCAACGTCCTGACTTTC.

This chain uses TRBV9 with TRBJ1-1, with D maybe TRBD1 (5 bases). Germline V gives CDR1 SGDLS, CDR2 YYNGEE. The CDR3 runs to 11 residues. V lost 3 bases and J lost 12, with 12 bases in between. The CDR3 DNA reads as TGTGCCAGCAGCGACCGGACAAGTACTTTCTTT. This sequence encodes CASSDRTSTFF.

CDR3 nucleotides: TGTGCCAGCAGTTTGCTACAGGGTAGTGGGTCCTACGAGCAGTACTTC. This gives the protein CASSLLQGSGSYEQYF. V gene TRBV28 combines with J gene TRBJ2-5; tentative D call: TRBD1 (6 bases). TRBJ2-7 matches the DNA end more closely, so the J call is doubtful. The CDR3 spans 16 residues. Germline assignment: CDR1 MDHEN and CDR2 SYDVKM.

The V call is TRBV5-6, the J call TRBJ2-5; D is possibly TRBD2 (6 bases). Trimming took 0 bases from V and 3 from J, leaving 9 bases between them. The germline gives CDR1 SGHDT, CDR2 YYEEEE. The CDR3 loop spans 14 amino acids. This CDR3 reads CASSLEGGEETQYF. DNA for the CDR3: TGTGCCAGCAGCTTGGAGGGCGGGGAAGAGACCCAGTACTTC.

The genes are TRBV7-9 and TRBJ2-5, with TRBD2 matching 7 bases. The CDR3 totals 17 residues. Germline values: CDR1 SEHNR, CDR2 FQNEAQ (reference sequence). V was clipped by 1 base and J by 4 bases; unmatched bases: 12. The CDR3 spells CASSLEGRTRVGETQYF. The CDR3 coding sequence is TGTGCCAGCAGCTTAGAGGGGAGGACTAGAGTTGGAGAGACCCAGTACTTC.

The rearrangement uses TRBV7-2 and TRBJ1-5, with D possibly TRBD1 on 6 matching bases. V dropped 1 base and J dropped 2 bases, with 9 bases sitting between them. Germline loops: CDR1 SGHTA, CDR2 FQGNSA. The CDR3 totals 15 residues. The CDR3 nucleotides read TGTGCCAGCAGCTTAGGAGGGGGAGGCAATCAGCCCCAGCATTTT. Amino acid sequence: CASSLGGGGNQPQHF.

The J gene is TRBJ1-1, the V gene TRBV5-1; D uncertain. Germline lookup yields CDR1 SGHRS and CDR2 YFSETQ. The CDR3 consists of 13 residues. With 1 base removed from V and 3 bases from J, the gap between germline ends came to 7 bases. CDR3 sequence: CASSLSRDTEAFF. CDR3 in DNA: TGCGCCAGCAGCTTGTCACGGGACACTGAAGCTTTCTTT.

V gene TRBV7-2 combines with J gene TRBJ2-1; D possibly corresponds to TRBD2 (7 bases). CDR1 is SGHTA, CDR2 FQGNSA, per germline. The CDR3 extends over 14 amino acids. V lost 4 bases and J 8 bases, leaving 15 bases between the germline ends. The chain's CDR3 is CASSWGGLSDEQFF. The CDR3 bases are TGTGCCAGCAGCTGGGGGGGGCTTTCGGATGAGCAGTTCTTC.

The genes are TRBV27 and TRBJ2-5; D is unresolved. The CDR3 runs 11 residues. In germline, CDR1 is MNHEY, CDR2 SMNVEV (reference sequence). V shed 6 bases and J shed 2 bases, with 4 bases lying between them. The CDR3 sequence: CASRSQETQYF. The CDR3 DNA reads TGTGCCAGCAGATCACAAGAGACCCAGTACTTC.

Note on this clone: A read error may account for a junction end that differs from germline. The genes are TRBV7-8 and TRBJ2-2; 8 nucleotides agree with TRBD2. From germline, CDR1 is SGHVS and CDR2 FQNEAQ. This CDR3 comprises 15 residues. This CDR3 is CASRLAGTSAGELFF. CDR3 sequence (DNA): TGTGCCAGCAGATTAGCGGGGACTTCGGCCGGGGAGCTGTTTTTT.

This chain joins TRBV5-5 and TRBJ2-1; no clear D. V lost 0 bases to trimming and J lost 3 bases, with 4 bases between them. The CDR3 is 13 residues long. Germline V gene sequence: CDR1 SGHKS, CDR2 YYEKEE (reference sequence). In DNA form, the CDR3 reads TGTGCCAGCAGCTTGGGGCACTACAATGAGCAGTTCTTC. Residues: CASSLGHYNEQFF.

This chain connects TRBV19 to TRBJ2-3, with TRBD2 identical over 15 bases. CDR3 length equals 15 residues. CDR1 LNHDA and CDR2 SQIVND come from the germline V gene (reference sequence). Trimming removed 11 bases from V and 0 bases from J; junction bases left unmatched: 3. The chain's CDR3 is CASGTSGRSTDTQYF. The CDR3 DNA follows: TGTGCCTCCGGGACTAGCGGGAGGAGCACAGATACGCAGTATTTT.

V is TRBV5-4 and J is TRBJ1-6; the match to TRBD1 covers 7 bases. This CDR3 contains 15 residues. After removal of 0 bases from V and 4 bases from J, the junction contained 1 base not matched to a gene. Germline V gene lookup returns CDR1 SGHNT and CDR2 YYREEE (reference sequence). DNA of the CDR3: TGTGCCAGCAGCTTGGGGGACAGATATAATTCACCCCTCCACTTT. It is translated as CASSLGDRYNSPLHF.

The CDR3 region is CASSLATSGSFYEQYF. The DNA for the CDR3 is TGCGCCAGCAGCTTGGCCACTAGCGGGAGTTTTTACGAGCAGTACTTC. V usage is TRBV5-1 and J usage is TRBJ2-5, with 11 positions matching TRBD2. The last part of the DNA fits TRBJ2-7 better; the J call may be wrong. CDR1 and CDR2 from the germline V gene are SGHRS and YFSETQ. The CDR3 spans 16 residues.